Shown below are 24 T cell receptor beta chains from a single sample sequenced in a study of blood T cell repertoires in COVID-19. Produced via immunoSEQ multiplex PCR; TCRdb's table is partial and in-frame only. The repertoire holds about 130,000 clones, roughly 83% seen once, with more than 35% in the top ten. Material: peripheral blood. These receptors were obtained from a middle-aged man with active or convalescent COVID-19.

This clone has just one count. V gene TRBV19 combines with J gene TRBJ2-7; D possibly corresponds to TRBD1 (6 bases). The CDR3 totals 14 residues. The V and J ends lost 1 base and 3 bases respectively, with 10 bases between them. Per germline, CDR1 LNHDA and CDR2 SQIVND (reference sequence). CDR3 in amino acids: CASSIVGRGYEQYF. CDR3 nucleotide sequence: TGTGCCAGTAGTATAGTGGGCAGGGGCTACGAGCAGTACTTC.

In this sample, this clone turned up a few times. The CDR3 is CASTIVLSSYNEQFF. Written as DNA, the CDR3 is TGTGCCAGTACGATCGTCTTGAGCTCCTACAATGAGCAGTTCTTC. The V gene is TRBV19, the J gene TRBJ2-1; D is undetermined. Germline V CDR1 and CDR2: LNHDA, SQIVND (reference sequence). The CDR3 is 15 amino acids. V lost 7 bases and J 0 bases, leaving 13 bases between the germline ends. Full variable domain (missing parts from reference TRBV19 and TRBJ2-1): DGGITQSPKYLFRKEGQNVTLSCEQNLNHDAMYWYRQDPGQGLRLIYYSQIVNDFQKGDIAEGYSVSREKKESFPLTVTSAQKNPTAFYLCASTIVLSSYNEQFFGPGTRLTVL.

The count of this clone is one. The V and J genes are TRBV4-1 and TRBJ1-5; D may be TRBD1 (6 bases). From germline, CDR1 is MGHRA and CDR2 YSYEKL. The CDR3 is made up of 15 amino acids. Trimming removed 0 bases at V and 6 bases at J, with 12 bases between. The CDR3 sequence: CASSQDGGAVQPQHF. CDR3 DNA: TGCGCCAGCAGCCAAGACGGGGGGGCGGTTCAGCCCCAGCATTTT.

This clone was observed a single time. The chain uses TRBV2 and TRBJ1-2; D gene ambiguous. Germline-derived CDR1 and CDR2 are SNHLY and FYNNEI. CDR3 length equals 15 residues. V lost 2 bases and J 0 bases, leaving 10 bases between the germline ends. In nucleotides, the CDR3 is TGTGCCAGCAGTGAAAGTATAGGAGCTAACTATGGCTACACCTTC. It encodes CASSESIGANYGYTF.

The chain carries TRBV5-6 and TRBJ2-6, with 8 bases that match TRBD1. The germline gives CDR1 SGHDT, CDR2 YYEEEE. Unmatched junction bases numbered 4, after V lost 2 bases and J lost 0 bases. The CDR3 has 17 amino acids. CDR3 sequence reads: CASSFPGTGSGANVLTF. The CDR3, as DNA: TGTGCCAGCAGCTTTCCCGGGACAGGCTCTGGGGCCAACGTCCTGACTTTC.

The chain is built from TRBV5-1 and TRBJ2-3; 11 bases are a match to TRBD2. CDR1 is SGHRS, CDR2 YFSETQ, per germline. There are 17 residues in the CDR3. V lost 3 bases and J lost 5; bases outside the gene matches: 11. Here the CDR3 reads CASSSTYSGGAIDTQYF. CDR3 sequence (DNA): TGCGCCAGCAGCTCCACTTATAGCGGGGGGGCAATAGATACGCAGTATTTT.

The chain links TRBV7-2 to TRBJ2-2; the D gene is possibly TRBD1 (6 bases). The V end was cut by 2 bases, the J end by 3 bases, with 13 bases between. The CDR3 length is 16 residues. Germline CDR1 is SGHTA and CDR2 is FQGNSA. The CDR3 DNA sequence: TGTGCCAGCAGCTTAAACGGCAGGGGACACACCGGGGAGCTGTTTTTT. Translation gives CASSLNGRGHTGELFF.

The chain uses TRBV7-2 and TRBJ2-1, with D maybe TRBD1 (6 bases). Trimming stripped 5 bases from V and 2 bases from J, with 22 bases between. CDR3 length: 18 residues. Germline V gives CDR1 SGHTA, CDR2 FQGNSA. Written as DNA, the CDR3 is TGTGCCAGCAGCCCCCGAACACTAGACAGGAGAACCTACAATGAGCAGTTCTTC. This gives the protein CASSPRTLDRRTYNEQFF. The whole variable domain, remainder taken from reference TRBV7-2 and TRBJ2-1, is GAGVSQSPSNKVTEKGKDVELRCDPISGHTALYWYRQSLGQGLEFLIYFQGNSAPDKSGLPSDRFSAERTGGSVSTLTIQRTQQEDSAVYLCASSPRTLDRRTYNEQFFGPGTRLTVL.

The sample holds one count of this clone. The chain is built from TRBV19 and TRBJ2-7; D is perhaps TRBD1 (6 bases). CDR1 LNHDA and CDR2 SQIVND come from the germline V gene (reference sequence). The CDR3 has 14 residues. V was cut by 4 bases and J by 4 bases, with 14 bases left in between. CDR3 sequence: CASSRAGERYEQYF. Written as DNA, the CDR3 is TGTGCCAGTAGTAGGGCAGGGGAGAGGTACGAGCAGTACTTC.

The chain recombines TRBV4-2 with TRBJ2-5, with 13 bases matching TRBD2. The CDR3 extends over 15 amino acids. Trimming removed 2 bases from V and 5 bases from J; junction bases left unmatched: 2. Germline V CDR1 and CDR2: LGHNA, YNFKEQ. The chain's CDR3 is CASSQTSGGAETQYF. The CDR3 coding sequence is TGTGCCAGCAGCCAAACTAGCGGGGGGGCCGAGACCCAGTACTTC.

This rearrangement joins TRBV30 to TRBJ1-6, with a possible D match to TRBD1 (6 bases). Germline CDR1 and CDR2: GTSNPN and SVGIG (reference sequence). V gave up 4 bases and J gave up 6 bases, with 13 bases separating them. This CDR3 has 14 residues. CDR3 protein: CAWNPGTSNSPLHF. DNA for the CDR3: TGTGCCTGGAACCCCGGGACAAGTAATTCACCCCTCCACTTT.

This rearrangement joins TRBV28 to TRBJ1-1; tentatively, D is TRBD1 (6 bases). The CDR3 consists of 15 residues. The V end was cut by 5 bases, the J end by 1 base, with 14 bases between. The germline V gene encodes CDR1 MDHEN and CDR2 SYDVKM. The CDR3 nucleotides read TGTGCCAGCAGTGTCCTAGACAGGCCGAACACTGAAGCTTTCTTT. The encoded protein is CASSVLDRPNTEAFF.

The chain joins TRBV27 to TRBJ1-6; the D gene is possibly TRBD1 (5 bases). Germline CDR1 reads MNHEY; CDR2 reads SMNVEV (reference sequence). The length of the CDR3 is 13 residues. V lost 6 bases and J 13 bases, leaving 16 bases between the germline ends. The DNA for the CDR3 is TGTGCCAGCAGGGACACCTCTACGACTCCCCTCCACTTT. This gives the protein CASRDTSTTPLHF.

CDR3 sequence reads: CASSFRTGLNYGYTF. The CDR3 DNA follows: TGTGCCAGCAGCTTCCGGACAGGCCTTAACTATGGCTACACCTTC. The genes are TRBV13 and TRBJ1-2, with 7 bases that match TRBD1. The CDR3 length is 15 residues. The germline CDR1 and CDR2 sequences are PRHDT and FYEKMQ (reference sequence). Germline trimming cut 3 bases from V and 1 base from J; bases unmatched to any gene: 5.

The rearrangement uses TRBV27 and TRBJ1-1; D gene uncertain. Germline V gene lookup returns CDR1 MNHEY and CDR2 SMNVEV (reference sequence). This CDR3 contains 12 residues. The germline V and J ends were trimmed by 6 bases and 0 bases, with 5 bases remaining between them. This chain's CDR3 is CASRQLNTEAFF. The CDR3 region has the DNA TGTGCCAGCAGACAGCTGAACACTGAAGCTTTCTTT.

This chain connects TRBV3-1 (or the pseudogene TRBV3-2) to TRBJ1-2; D is perhaps TRBD1 (5 bases). The CDR3 contains 13 residues. Germline V CDR1 and CDR2: LGHDT, YNNKEL (reference sequence). Trimming pared 1 base from V and 8 bases from J, leaving 11 bases between. The CDR3 here is CASSQGQTQGYTF. CDR3 DNA: TGTGCCAGCAGCCAAGGACAGACTCAAGGCTACACCTTC.

The V call is TRBV27, the J call TRBJ2-3, with TRBD2 as a possible D gene (6 bases). V was cut by 5 bases and J by 5 bases, with 20 bases left in between. The CDR3 length is 16 residues. Germline V gene sequence: CDR1 MNHEY, CDR2 SMNVEV (reference sequence). CDR3 amino acids: CASSPLGGKTRDTQYF. The CDR3 region has the DNA TGTGCCAGCAGTCCCCTCGGCGGGAAGACCAGAGATACGCAGTATTTT.

This chain joins TRBV5-1 and TRBJ2-7; weak D call: TRBD2 (5 bases). The CDR3 contains 13 residues. V lost 7 bases and J 5 bases, leaving 16 bases between the germline ends. The germline V gene encodes CDR1 SGHRS and CDR2 YFSETQ. The CDR3 nucleotides are TGCGCCAGCGGAGGCGACTATAGCGACGAGCAGTACTTC. Translating it yields CASGGDYSDEQYF.

This chain joins TRBV6-5 and TRBJ2-5; D may be TRBD1 (5 bases). Germline CDR1 and CDR2: MNHEY and SVGAGI. CDR3 size: 16 residues. The V end was cut by 3 bases, the J end by 3 bases, with 17 bases between. CDR3 region: CASSYDSFASKETQYF. CDR3 bases: TGTGCCAGCAGTTATGACAGCTTCGCTTCTAAAGAGACCCAGTACTTC.

This clone was picked up a small number of times. This chain connects TRBV6-2 or TRBV6-3 to TRBJ1-5, with 7 bases lining up with TRBD1. CDR1 is MNHEY and CDR2 is SVGEGT in the germline V gene. V was pared by 5 bases and J by 10 bases, with 11 bases of the junction left unmatched. The CDR3 is 14 residues long. This chain's CDR3 is CASSKGTAHDPQHF. The CDR3 DNA follows: TGTGCCAGCAGTAAAGGGACAGCGCATGATCCCCAGCATTTT.

This chain joins TRBV11-1 and TRBJ2-1; 11 nucleotides line up with TRBD2. V gave up 5 bases and J gave up 4 bases; unmatched junction bases: 4. This CDR3 spans 15 amino acids. In germline, CDR1 is SGHAT, CDR2 FQDESV (reference sequence). In nucleotides, the CDR3 is TGTGCCAGCAGCCTCGGGACTAGCGGATACAATGAGCAGTTCTTC. Translated: CASSLGTSGYNEQFF.

This chain links TRBV5-1 with TRBJ2-3; 12 nucleotides align to TRBD1. Trimming removed 0 bases from V and 5 bases from J; junction bases left unmatched: 4. The CDR3 has 16 amino acids. Germline V gives CDR1 SGHRS, CDR2 YFSETQ. The CDR3 DNA is TGCGCCAGCAGCTTGGGGGACAGGGGGCGGGTAGATACGCAGTATTTT. This gives the protein CASSLGDRGRVDTQYF.

The chain is built from TRBV7-2 and TRBJ2-2, with D hard to call. Trimming removed 7 bases at V and 5 bases at J, with 17 bases between. Germline V CDR1 and CDR2: SGHTA, FQGNSA. CDR3 length equals 15 residues. The DNA for the CDR3 is TGTGCCAGCAACCCAGGCCTACCCTGGACCGGGGAGCTGTTTTTT. It encodes CASNPGLPWTGELFF. Full variable domain (rest looked up from reference TRBV7-2 and TRBJ2-2): GAGVSQSPSNKVTEKGKDVELRCDPISGHTALYWYRQSLGQGLEFLIYFQGNSAPDKSGLPSDRFSAERTGGSVSTLTIQRTQQEDSAVYLCASNPGLPWTGELFFGEGSRLTVL.

This clone was detected only once. The chain joins TRBV7-2 to TRBJ2-1; possible D gene TRBD1, 6 bases. Between the trimmed V and J ends, which lost 5 bases and 10 bases, there was a span of 18 bases. Germline V gives CDR1 SGHTA, CDR2 FQGNSA. The CDR3 length is 14 residues. In DNA, the CDR3 is TGTGCCAGCAGCCCGCTTAGCCGGCAGGGGGAGCAGTTCTTC. The encoded protein is CASSPLSRQGEQFF. Filled out from reference TRBV7-2 and TRBJ2-1, the complete variable domain reads GAGVSQSPSNKVTEKGKDVELRCDPISGHTALYWYRQSLGQGLEFLIYFQGNSAPDKSGLPSDRFSAERTGGSVSTLTIQRTQQEDSAVYLCASSPLSRQGEQFFGPGTRLTVL.